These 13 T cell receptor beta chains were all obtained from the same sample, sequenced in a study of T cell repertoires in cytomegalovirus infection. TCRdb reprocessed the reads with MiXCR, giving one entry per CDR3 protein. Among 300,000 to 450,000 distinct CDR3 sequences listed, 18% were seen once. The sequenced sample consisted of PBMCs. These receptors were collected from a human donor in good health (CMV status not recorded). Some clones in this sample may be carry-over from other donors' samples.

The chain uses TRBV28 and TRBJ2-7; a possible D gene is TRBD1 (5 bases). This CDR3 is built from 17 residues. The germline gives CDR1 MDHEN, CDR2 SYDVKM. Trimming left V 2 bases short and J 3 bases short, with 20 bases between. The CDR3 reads CASSLTWVGKGIYEQYF. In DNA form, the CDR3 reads TGTGCCAGCAGTTTAACATGGGTTGGGAAGGGGATCTACGAGCAGTACTTC.

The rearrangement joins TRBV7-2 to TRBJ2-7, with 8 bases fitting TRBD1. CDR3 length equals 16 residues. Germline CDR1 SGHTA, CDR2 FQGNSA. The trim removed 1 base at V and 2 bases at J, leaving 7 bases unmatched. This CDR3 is CASSLGFVQGAYEQYF. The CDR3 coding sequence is TGTGCCAGCAGCTTAGGGTTCGTACAGGGGGCCTACGAGCAGTACTTC. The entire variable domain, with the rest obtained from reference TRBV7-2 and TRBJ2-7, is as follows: GAGVSQSPSNKVTEKGKDVELRCDPISGHTALYWYRQSLGQGLEFLIYFQGNSAPDKSGLPSDRFSAERTGGSVSTLTIQRTQQEDSAVYLCASSLGFVQGAYEQYFGPGTRLTVT.

CDR3 nucleotide sequence: TGCGCCAGCAGCCAAACCCCGGGGGTATACAATGAGCAGTTCTTC. Translation gives CASSQTPGVYNEQFF. The chain links TRBV4-1 to TRBJ2-1, with TRBD2 as a possible D gene (6 bases). The CDR3 consists of 15 residues. Germline CDR1 is MGHRA and CDR2 is YSYEKL. V was cut by 2 bases and J by 4 bases, with 12 bases left in between.

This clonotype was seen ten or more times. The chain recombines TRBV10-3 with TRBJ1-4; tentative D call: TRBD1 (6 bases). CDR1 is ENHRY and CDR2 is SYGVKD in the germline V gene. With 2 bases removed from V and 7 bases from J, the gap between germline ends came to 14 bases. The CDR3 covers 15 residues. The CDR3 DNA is TGTGCCATCAGTGAGAAGGGTCCGGACAGTGAAAAACTGTTTTTT. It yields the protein CAISEKGPDSEKLFF.

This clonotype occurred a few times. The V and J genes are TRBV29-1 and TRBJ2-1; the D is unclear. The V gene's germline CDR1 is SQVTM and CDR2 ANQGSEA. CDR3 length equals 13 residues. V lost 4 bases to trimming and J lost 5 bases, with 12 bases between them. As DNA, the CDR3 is TGCAGCGTTGGTGCCGGGTTTGACAATGAGCAGTTCTTC. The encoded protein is CSVGAGFDNEQFF.

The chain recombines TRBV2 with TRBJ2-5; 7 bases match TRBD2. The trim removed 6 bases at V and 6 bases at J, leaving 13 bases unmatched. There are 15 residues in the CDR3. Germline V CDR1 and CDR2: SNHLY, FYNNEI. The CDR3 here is CASRDRESGTQTQYF. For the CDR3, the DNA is TGTGCCAGCAGAGACCGGGAAAGCGGGACTCAGACCCAGTACTTC.

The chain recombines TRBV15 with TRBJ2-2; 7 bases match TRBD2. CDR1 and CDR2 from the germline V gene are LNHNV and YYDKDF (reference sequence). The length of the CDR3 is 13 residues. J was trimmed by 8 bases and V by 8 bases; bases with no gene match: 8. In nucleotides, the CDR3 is TGTGCCACCTTCCGGCCAGCGGGAGGGGAGCTGTTTTTT. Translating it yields CATFRPAGGELFF.

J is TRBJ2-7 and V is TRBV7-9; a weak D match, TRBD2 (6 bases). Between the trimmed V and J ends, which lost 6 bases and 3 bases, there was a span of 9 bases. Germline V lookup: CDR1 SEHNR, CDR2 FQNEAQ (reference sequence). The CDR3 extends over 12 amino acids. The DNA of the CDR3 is TGTGCCAGCAGTCACGGGAGCTACGAGCAGTACTTC. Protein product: CASSHGSYEQYF.

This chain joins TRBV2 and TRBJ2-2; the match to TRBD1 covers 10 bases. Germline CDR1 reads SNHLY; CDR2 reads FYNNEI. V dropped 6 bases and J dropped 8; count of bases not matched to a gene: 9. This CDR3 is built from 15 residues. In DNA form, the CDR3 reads TGTGCCAGCAGCTCTAGGGACAGGGGAGGTGGGGAGCTGTTTTTT. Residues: CASSSRDRGGGELFF.

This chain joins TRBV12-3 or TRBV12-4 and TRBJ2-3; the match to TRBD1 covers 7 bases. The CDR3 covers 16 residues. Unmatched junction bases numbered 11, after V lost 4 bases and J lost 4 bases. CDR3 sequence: CASSSTGAVFADTQYF. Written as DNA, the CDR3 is TGTGCCAGCAGTTCAACAGGGGCTGTTTTTGCAGATACGCAGTATTTT.

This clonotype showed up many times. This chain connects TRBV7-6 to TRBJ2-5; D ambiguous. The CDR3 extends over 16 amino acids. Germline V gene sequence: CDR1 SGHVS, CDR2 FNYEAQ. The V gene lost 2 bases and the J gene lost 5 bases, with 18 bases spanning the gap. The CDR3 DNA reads TGTGCCAGCAGCTTATTCGACTCCGTAGTCCGTGAGACCCAGTACTTC. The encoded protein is CASSLFDSVVRETQYF.

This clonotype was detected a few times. The CDR3 nucleotides are TGTGCCAGCCTTGAGTTCGGGGAGACCCAGTACTTC. Its protein is CASLEFGETQYF. The V gene is TRBV2, the J gene TRBJ2-5, with D hard to call. V was clipped by 8 bases and J by 5 bases, with 12 bases between them. The CDR3 covers 12 residues. From germline, CDR1 is SNHLY and CDR2 FYNNEI.

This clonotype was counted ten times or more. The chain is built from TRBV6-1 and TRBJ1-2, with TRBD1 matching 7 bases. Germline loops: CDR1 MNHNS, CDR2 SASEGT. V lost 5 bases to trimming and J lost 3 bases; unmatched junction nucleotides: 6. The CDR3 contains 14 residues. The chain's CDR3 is CASSWGQSDYGYTF. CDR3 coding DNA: TGTGCCAGCAGTTGGGGACAGAGTGACTATGGCTACACCTTC.